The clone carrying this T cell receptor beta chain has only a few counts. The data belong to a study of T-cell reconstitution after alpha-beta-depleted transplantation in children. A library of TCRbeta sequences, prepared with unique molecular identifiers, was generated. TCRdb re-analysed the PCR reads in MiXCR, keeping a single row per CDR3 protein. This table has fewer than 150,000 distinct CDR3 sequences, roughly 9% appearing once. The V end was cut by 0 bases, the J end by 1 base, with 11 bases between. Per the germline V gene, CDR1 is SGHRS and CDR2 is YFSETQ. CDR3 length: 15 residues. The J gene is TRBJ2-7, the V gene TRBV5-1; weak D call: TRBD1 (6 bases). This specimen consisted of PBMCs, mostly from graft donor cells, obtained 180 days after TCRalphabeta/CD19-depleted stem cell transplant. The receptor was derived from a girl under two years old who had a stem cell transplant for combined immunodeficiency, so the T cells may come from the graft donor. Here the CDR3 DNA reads TGCGCCAGCAGCTTGGTACCACAGGGATCCTACGAGCAGTACTTC. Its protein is CASSLVPQGSYEQYF.